The present T cell receptor (beta chain) was sequenced within a study of blood T cell repertoires in COVID-19. The germline gives CDR1 SGHRS, CDR2 YFSETQ. CDR3 length: 14 residues. Trimming pared 4 bases from V and 6 bases from J, leaving 17 bases between. Generated by immunoSEQ multiplex PCR, the TCRdb table keeps only in-frame clones and is missing some. The repertoire holds a few hundred thousand clones, about 89% seen once, with around 9.3% in the top ten. The chain employs TRBV5-1 and TRBJ2-7, with D possibly being TRBD1 (6 bases). The sequence was collected from a woman aged 25-40 years with COVID-19, enrolled during active disease. The sample was peripheral blood. DNA for the CDR3: TGCGCCAGCAGCCAAGCAGGGGTTAGAGGCGAGCAGTACTTC. Protein: CASSQAGVRGEQYF.